This T cell receptor (beta chain) stems from a study of cytomegalovirus exposure and HLA in healthy donors (dated by TCRdb to the late 2010s). Regarding the complete study: In an earlier analysis of under 750 of the donors, 276 Gb of sequence data and some 100 million unique TCR beta sequences from about 179 million T cells were reported. Several DR-DQ haplotypes were treated as single units for association and clustering because of strong linkage in the cohort. Every repertoire in the discovery cohort had been generated on one and the same sequencing platform. In an earlier analysis of around 540 of the donors, high-throughput TCR beta sequencing was used to judge whether each TCR beta V gene segment behaved as functional or pseudogenic. The study used immunosequencing to profile the T cell repertoires of about 670 subjects and linked those repertoires to cytomegalovirus serostatus. In a later analysis, previously published TCR beta repertoires from several hundred donors were re-analyzed and high-resolution HLA genotyping was added so that TCR occurrence patterns could be studied. Typing coverage differed by locus: A, B, C, DRB1 and DQB1 were typed in roughly 629-640 donors, DQA1 in 522, DPA1 in around 610, and DPB1 in 400 to 480. Class I and class II HLA loci were covered by the typing at four-digit resolution. Besides the first cohort of under 700 subjects, a separate validation cohort made up of 90 to 150 different subjects was used. To predict cytomegalovirus infection status, the study combined high-throughput TCR immunosequencing, statistical association of individual TCRs with disease status, and machine learning. Donor age, sex, ethnicity and CMV serostatus were compiled alongside the repertoire data. Among 300 to 500 genotyped donors of the cohort, an average of approximately 200,000 unique TCR beta nucleotide sequences was sequenced per donor, of which about 18% were non-productive. The study aimed to test whether cataloging public T cell receptors could reveal signatures of past pathogen exposure. Of the approximately 400 genotyped donors, around 81% fell in the genetic ancestry cluster associated with self-reported Caucasian donors. Rather than drawing on any new phenotypic data, the later analysis identified candidate immune exposures from TCR beta sequences and the way those sequences occurred across donors. A later genetic analysis used genome-wide SNP genotypes for about three fifths of the 666 donors, treating that subset as a discovery cohort. Roughly 290 gigabases of sequencing data and around 85 million unique TCR sequences made up an early release that covered over 550 HLA-typed donors.

CDR1 SEHNR and CDR2 FQNEAQ are derived from the germline V gene (reference sequence). The CDR3, from cysteine to phenylalanine, totals 12 residues. Kept here is only the CDR3 DNA, which spans 36 bases and is read in frame from base 1. Of note for this clone: Its antigen is unknown. An end of the junction differs from the germline gene, which may be a read error.

Summary of the overall study and its limitations: Most TCR sequences were seen in very few donors, while some public TCRs were found in many individuals. Because counts were too low, roughly 16 rarely observed V segments, including chromosome 9 orphons, were excluded from the earlier analysis of a few hundred of the donors. In an earlier analysis of more than 450 of the donors, most TCR beta V segments were observed in productive rearrangements about 90% or about 30% of the time, broadly matching IMGT annotations. A further reported finding was that TCR beta sequences accurately predicted the HLA-A and HLA-B alleles for most subjects in the first cohort. In vitro tests confirmed that a few of the cytomegalovirus-associated TCR beta chains recognize cytomegalovirus antigens. V-gene and J-gene trimming of TCR beta chains was associated with a missense DCLRE1C variant in a later genetic analysis, and the association was replicated in an independent cohort. A total of 150 to 200 TCR beta chains were listed by the study as associated with cytomegalovirus. In a later analysis, the rate of TCR association differed among HLA loci, with DRB1 alleles having the most associated TCRs and HLA-C alleles having the fewest. Most CMV-associated TCR beta chains appeared to be HLA-restricted in a later analysis, and the HLA associations seemed to be driven largely by CMV exposure. The classifier was reported to diagnose cytomegalovirus status with high specificity and sensitivity in both the original and validation cohorts. Roughly uniform sequencing depth across donors was assumed in presence/absence analyses, although this assumption may not hold. According to a later genetic analysis, donors in an Asian-associated ancestry cluster had fewer N-insertions in productive TCRs than the roughly 700-donor mean. A later analysis found that HLA-associated TCR beta chains were more clonally expanded and had lower generation probabilities than equally common non-associated chains. Correlated functional status among segregating V segments might reflect linkage disequilibrium, but an unknown experimental factor could not be ruled out. For the cohort, immune exposure information was limited to CMV serostatus. A cluster of highly shared sequence variants was judged likely to represent a technical artifact of the sequencing pipeline. At a false discovery rate of 0.05, a later analysis linked about 16,000 TCR beta sequences to specific HLA alleles. The 87-base-pair reads could not distinguish some IMGT-functional V segments, including TRBV6-2 and TRBV6-3, so those segments were excluded. When HLA alleles, especially DR and DQ, strongly co-occurred, attributing TCR associations to individual alleles was difficult. Several of the top co-occurrence clusters appeared to be linked to parvovirus B19, influenza, CMV and Epstein-Barr virus, according to a later analysis. The authors suggested that the approach could potentially be extended to other disease states and immunological phenotypes. Because HLA typing was unavailable for some donors at each locus, only the typed subset was used in association tests. In this cohort, only TCR beta chains were sequenced, and detectable features were limited by the absence of alpha or paired-chain data.

Library construction relied on the immunoSEQ multiplex PCR assay. The multiplex PCR relied on a mix of 60 forward primers for TCR Vbeta segments and 13 reverse primers for TCR Jbeta segments. A multiplex PCR assay on genomic DNA amplified the CDR3 region of rearranged TCR beta genes. The Illumina HiSeq System was used to sequence the amplified TCR beta libraries as 87-base-pair reads. Concerning the study's data processing: A later analysis counted about 82 million unique TCR beta chains across the 666 repertoires, and some 11 million of these chains were shared by at least two donors. A nearest-neighbor algorithm error-corrected the raw reads and collapsed the reads into unique sequences, merging closely related sequences to remove PCR and sequencing errors. To assign V, D and J gene segments, CDR3 sequences were aligned to IMGT reference sequences. Each retained sequence needed at least a six-nucleotide match to both a V gene segment and a J gene segment. A rearrangement was called productive if the CDR3 had no stop codons and remained in frame with V and J, and every other rearrangement was called non-productive. CDR3 was defined according to IMGT convention as the region running from the second conserved V-encoded cysteine to the conserved J-encoded phenylalanine. In an earlier analysis of more than 550 of the donors, sequences lacking an unambiguous match to a single V gene segment were excluded. An earlier analysis of about 590 of the donors classified V segments as functional when productive rearrangements were above 56.7% and as segregating when the standard deviation between donors was above 5%. A statistical classification framework was built to diagnose cytomegalovirus status from the catalog of TCR beta chain sequences. In a later analysis, V and J genes were assigned by comparing TCR nucleotide sequences against IMGT/GENE-DB human TR gene sequences. Using the TCRdist pipeline, a later analysis assigned CDR3 sequences along with most-parsimonious VDJ recombination scenarios. In a later analysis, each TCR beta chain was defined by its CDR3 amino acid sequence together with its V-gene family, and reads lacking a unique V-gene family were excluded. A later analysis removed roughly 590 highly shared, low-generation-probability nucleotide sequences to deal with suspected cross-contamination and a sequencing artifact. In a later analysis, a clonal expansion index for each public chain was calculated from normalized within-repertoire ranks of inferred template counts. Generation probabilities in a later analysis came from a VDJ recombination model fitted to out-of-frame rearrangements, and those results were checked against IGoR. In a later analysis, TCR-TCR, TCR-HLA and TCR-CMV co-occurrence was scored with hypergeometric tests, and a repertoire-size bias correction was applied to TCR pairs. A later analysis estimated false discovery rates by permuting HLA or CMV assignments 20 times. In a later analysis, co-occurring TCRs were grouped using DBSCAN, with TCRdist sequence similarity added in when clustering inside HLA-allele-positive subsets. Repertoires with fewer than 30,000 or more than 120,000 public chains were left out of co-occurrence clustering, as were about five repertoires with anomalous nucleotide sharing. TCRdb mirrors the immuneACCESS table, restricted to in-frame sequences. Some clones are absent from its copies; in checked studies, under half trace to an unresolved V gene, and the reason for the others is unknown. Clone size and V and J calls were adopted from that table, with D and trimming inferred from the DNA. For this sample there are around 150,000 clones; more than 60% appear just once. In total, the top ten clones hold 6.5% of the sample.

The cohort consisted of some 730 healthy bone marrow donors. At the time of sampling, every cohort member was nominally healthy, though immune exposures that went unrecorded were likely present. The donor tested CMV seronegative and was one of the 352 seronegative cohort members. Every donor gave a peripheral blood sample, and the peripheral blood mononuclear cells from that sample were used for TCR beta sequencing. The Qiagen DNeasy Blood Extraction Kit was used to extract genomic DNA from the blood cell samples. Input material: PBMCs. The chain links TRBV7-9 with TRBJ1-2; 6 matching bases give a weak D call of TRBD1. This clonotype was sampled from a woman aged 60-75 years in good health and CMV-seronegative. This receptor carries the CDR3 CSSGLRGGGYTF. The nucleotide sequence reads as follows: TGTTCCAGCGGTCTGAGGGGGGGTGGCTACACCTTC.